This TCR beta chain was observed in a study of regulatory T cells in long-lasting Graves disease. Time point: newly diagnosed GD, antithyroid drugs for less than 3 months. TCR sequences were obtained from RNA taken from PBMCs. Library construction for TCR beta used iRepertoire HTBI primers and Arm-PCR of CDR3 regions. TCRdb independently ran MiXCR on the multiplex PCR reads; one entry per CDR3 protein. The sample shows around 500,000 distinct CDR3 sequences, about 16% of them seen only once. This clonotype was counted only a few times. The same data also went into a second study, on T cells in Graves' hyperthyroidism and ophthalmopathy.

The source of this sequence is a woman aged 35-65 years with Graves disease. The sequences come from peripheral blood mononuclear cells (PBMCs), collected at new diagnosis, from a patient treated with antithyroid drugs.

CDR3 protein: CASSPEAGLGSPLHF. The CDR3, as DNA: TGTGCCAGCAGCCCAGAGGCAGGTCTGGGTTCACCCCTCCACTTT. This chain links TRBV7-8 with TRBJ1-6, with D unresolved. Germline values: CDR1 SGHVS, CDR2 FQNEAQ. This CDR3 comprises 15 residues. The V end was cut by 5 bases, the J end by 9 bases, with 17 bases between.